The entry below describes one T cell receptor beta chain. Its antigen is not known. This specimen comes from a study of cytomegalovirus exposure and HLA in healthy donors. Study-level results: The authors enumerated over 150 TCR beta chains as linked to cytomegalovirus. Presence/absence analyses assumed roughly uniform sequencing depth across donors. By a later analysis, the bulk of CMV-associated TCR beta chains appeared HLA-restricted.

The PCR had 60 Vbeta and 13 Jbeta primers. The assay was immunoSEQ multiplex PCR, and TCRdb's table has in-frame clones only and misses some. Of 100,000 or so clones detected, 70% to 80% appear once; the ten largest clones hold around 4%. Germline loops: CDR1 SGHTS, CDR2 YDEGEE. V was pared by 2 bases and J by 13 bases, with 7 bases between. The CDR3 runs to 10 residues. J is TRBJ2-1 and V is TRBV5-8; the D is unclear. Sequencing was carried out using PBMCs. This clonotype was sampled from a female donor in good health and CMV-seropositive. Here the CDR3 reads CASSLPLQFF. The CDR3 DNA sequence: TGTGCCAGCAGCTTACCACTACAGTTCTTC.